These T cell receptor beta chains were read from a single sample in a study of T cells in Graves' hyperthyroidism and ophthalmopathy. Using its own MiXCR run on the multiplex PCR reads, TCRdb lists one record per CDR3 protein. Of around 490,000 distinct CDR3 sequences listed, roughly 21% are singletons. Specimen: blood. The source of these receptors is a middle-aged man with Graves' ophthalmopathy. The CDR3 runs from the conserved cysteine through the conserved F or W. A D gene is named only where the DNA matches it firmly. Clone size appears in some rows only: once, few, many, or a class for an expanded clone.

clone size	V gene	D gene	J gene	CDR3 protein	CDR3 DNA
few	TRBV2	NA	TRBJ2-2	CASSIAPGTGYTGELFF	TGTGCCAGCAGTATTGCCCCCGGAACAGGGTACACCGGGGAGCTGTTTTTT
many	TRBV6-1	TRBD2	TRBJ2-7	CASSTGTSVRLRTYEQYF	TGTGCCAGCAGCACCGGGACTAGCGTCCGCCTCAGAACCTACGAGCAGTACTTC
many	TRBV2	NA	TRBJ1-2	CASSDRAVYYGYTF	TGTGCCAGCAGTGATAGGGCGGTTTACTATGGCTACACCTTC
NA	TRBV5-4	NA	TRBJ2-1	CASSPPGMAGQFF	TGTGCCAGCAGCCCCCCAGGAATGGCAGGGCAGTTCTTC
few	TRBV15	NA	TRBJ1-2	CATSSATPTPLYGYTF	TGTGCCACCAGCAGCGCTACACCGACCCCCCTCTATGGCTACACCTTC
many	TRBV5-1	TRBD2	TRBJ2-1	CASRRTSATNEQFF	TGCGCCAGCAGAAGGACTAGCGCGACCAATGAGCAGTTCTTC
NA	TRBV13	NA	TRBJ2-3	CASSQDRLDGTDTQYF	TGCGCCAGCAGCCAGGATCGACTAGATGGGACAGATACGCAGTATTTT
NA	TRBV2	TRBD1	TRBJ1-3	CASKQGAAGNTIYF	TGTGCCAGCAAGCAGGGGGCGGCTGGAAACACCATATATTTT
NA	TRBV20-1	TRBD2	TRBJ2-7	CSARESTSGLREQYF	TGCAGTGCTAGAGAATCCACTAGCGGCCTTAGGGAGCAGTACTTC
few	TRBV10-3	TRBD1	TRBJ1-2	CAISDLLFGRGLGYTF	TGTGCCATCAGTGATTTATTGTTTGGCAGGGGGCTTGGCTACACCTTC
NA	TRBV7-6	NA	TRBJ2-1	CASSLEGGSAGEQFF	TGTGCCAGCAGCTTAGAAGGGGGTAGCGCTGGTGAGCAGTTCTTC
few	TRBV4-1	NA	TRBJ2-5	CASSQGGRGVKETQYF	TGCGCCAGCAGCCAAGGGGGCAGGGGGGTAAAGGAGACCCAGTACTTC
few	TRBV5-1	TRBD1	TRBJ1-1	CASRGDRATEAFF	TGCGCCAGCAGGGGGGACAGGGCGACTGAAGCTTTCTTT
NA	TRBV12-3/TRBV12-4	NA	TRBJ2-3	CASSSPDADTQYF	TGTGCCAGCAGTTCCCCCGACGCAGATACGCAGTATTTT
many	TRBV20-1	TRBD2	TRBJ2-5	CSASGTSGTETQYF	TGCAGTGCTAGTGGGACTAGCGGGACAGAGACCCAGTACTTC
few	TRBV7-2	TRBD2	TRBJ2-7	CASSESSGSSYEQYF	TGTGCCAGCAGCGAATCTAGCGGGAGCTCCTACGAGCAGTACTTC
NA	TRBV19	NA	TRBJ1-2	CASSPMERGYTF	TGTGCCAGTAGTCCTATGGAGCGGGGCTACACCTTC
many	TRBV28	TRBD2	TRBJ2-1	CASRSGTSGIDEQFF	TGTGCCAGCAGATCCGGGACTAGCGGGATAGATGAGCAGTTCTTC
few	TRBV20-1	NA	TRBJ1-2	CSANSGDSYGYTF	TGCAGTGCCAATTCGGGGGATTCCTATGGCTACACCTTC
NA	TRBV4-2	NA	TRBJ2-1	CASSQDTRQTGKAQFF	TGTGCCAGCAGCCAAGATACGAGACAGACAGGCAAAGCTCAGTTCTTC
few	TRBV19	TRBD1	TRBJ2-2	CASSRAGTGIHRNTGELFF	TGTGCCAGTAGTCGGGCCGGGACAGGGATACACAGGAACACCGGGGAGCTGTTTTTT
NA	TRBV19	NA	TRBJ1-5	CASSILGVGQPQHF	TGTGCCAGTAGTATATTGGGGGTTGGGCAGCCCCAGCATTTT
few	TRBV5-1	NA	TRBJ2-3	CASSWRSSTDTQYF	TGCGCCAGCAGCTGGCGCTCTAGCACAGATACGCAGTATTTT